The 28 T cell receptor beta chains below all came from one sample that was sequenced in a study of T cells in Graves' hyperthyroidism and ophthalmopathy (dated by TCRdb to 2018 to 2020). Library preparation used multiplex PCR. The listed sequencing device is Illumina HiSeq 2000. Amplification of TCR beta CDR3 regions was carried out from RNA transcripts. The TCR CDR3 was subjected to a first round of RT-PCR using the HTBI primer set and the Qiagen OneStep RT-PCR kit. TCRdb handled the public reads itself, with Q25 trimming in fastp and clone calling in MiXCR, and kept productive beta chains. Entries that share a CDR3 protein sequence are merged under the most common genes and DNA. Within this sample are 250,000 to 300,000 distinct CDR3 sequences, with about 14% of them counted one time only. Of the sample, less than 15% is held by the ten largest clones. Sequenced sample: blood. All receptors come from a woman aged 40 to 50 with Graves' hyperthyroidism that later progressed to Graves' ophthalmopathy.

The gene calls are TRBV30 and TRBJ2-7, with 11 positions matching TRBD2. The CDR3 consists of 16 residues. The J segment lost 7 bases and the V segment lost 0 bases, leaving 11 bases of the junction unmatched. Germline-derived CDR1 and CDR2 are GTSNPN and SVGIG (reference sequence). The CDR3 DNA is TGTGCCTGGAGTGTACTAGCGGGAGCCCTTGATGGTGAGCAGTACTTC. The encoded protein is CAWSVLAGALDGEQYF.

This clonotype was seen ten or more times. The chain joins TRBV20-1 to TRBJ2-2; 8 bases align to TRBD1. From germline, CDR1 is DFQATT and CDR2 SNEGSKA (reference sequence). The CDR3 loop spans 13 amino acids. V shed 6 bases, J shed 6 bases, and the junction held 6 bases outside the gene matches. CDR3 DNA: TGCAGTGCCGCGGACAGGGAGGCCGGGGAGCTGTTTTTT. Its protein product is CSAADREAGELFF.

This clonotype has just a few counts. The CDR3 DNA is TGTGCCAGCAGTACCAGGGCAGGGATTGCCAAAAACATTCAGTACTTC. Translating gives CASSTRAGIAKNIQYF. V is TRBV28 and J is TRBJ2-4; possibly TRBD1 for D (5 bases). The CDR3 has 16 residues. Germline lookup yields CDR1 MDHEN and CDR2 SYDVKM. V lost 5 bases and J 1 base, leaving 15 bases between the germline ends.

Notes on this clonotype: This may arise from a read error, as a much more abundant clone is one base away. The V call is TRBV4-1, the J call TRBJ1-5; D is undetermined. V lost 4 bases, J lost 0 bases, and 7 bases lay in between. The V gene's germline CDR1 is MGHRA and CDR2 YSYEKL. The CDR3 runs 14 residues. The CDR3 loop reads CASSRRNSNQPQHF. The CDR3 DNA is TGCGCCAGCAGCCGACGGAATAGCAATCAGCCCCAGCATTTT.

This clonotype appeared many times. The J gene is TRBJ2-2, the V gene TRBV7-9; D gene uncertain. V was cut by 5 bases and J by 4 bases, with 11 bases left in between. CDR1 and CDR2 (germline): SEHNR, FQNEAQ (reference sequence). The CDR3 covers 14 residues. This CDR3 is CASSEPSSTGELFF. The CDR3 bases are TGTGCCAGCAGCGAGCCTAGTTCCACCGGGGAGCTGTTTTTT.

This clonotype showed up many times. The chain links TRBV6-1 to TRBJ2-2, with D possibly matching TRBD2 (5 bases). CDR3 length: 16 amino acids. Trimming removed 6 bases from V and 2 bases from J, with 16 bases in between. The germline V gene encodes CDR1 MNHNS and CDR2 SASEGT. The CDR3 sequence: CASSPWTFPNTGELFF. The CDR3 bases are TGTGCCAGCAGCCCGTGGACTTTCCCAAACACCGGGGAGCTGTTTTTT.

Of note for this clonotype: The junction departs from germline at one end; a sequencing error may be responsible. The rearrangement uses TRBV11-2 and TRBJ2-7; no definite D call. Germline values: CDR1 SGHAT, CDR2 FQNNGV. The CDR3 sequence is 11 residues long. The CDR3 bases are TGTGCCATCAGCTCTCCGGACGAGCAGTACTTC. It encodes CAISSPDEQYF.

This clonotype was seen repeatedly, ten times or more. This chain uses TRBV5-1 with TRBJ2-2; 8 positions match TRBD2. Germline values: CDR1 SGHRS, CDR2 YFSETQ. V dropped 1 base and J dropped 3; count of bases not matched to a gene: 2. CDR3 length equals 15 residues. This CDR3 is CASSLTGGYTGELFF. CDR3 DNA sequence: TGCGCCAGCAGCTTGACGGGAGGGTACACCGGGGAGCTGTTTTTT. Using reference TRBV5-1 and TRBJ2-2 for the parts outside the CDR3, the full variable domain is KAGVTQTPRYLIKTRGQQVTLSCSPISGHRSVSWYQQTPGQGLQFLFEYFSETQRNKGNFPGRFSGRQFSNSRSEMNVSTLELGDSALYLCASSLTGGYTGELFFGEGSRLTVL.

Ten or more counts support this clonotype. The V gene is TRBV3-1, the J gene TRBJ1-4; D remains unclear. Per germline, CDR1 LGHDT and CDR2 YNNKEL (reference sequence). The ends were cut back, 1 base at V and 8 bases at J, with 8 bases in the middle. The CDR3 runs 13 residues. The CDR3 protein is CASSQGLREKLFF. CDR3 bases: TGTGCCAGCAGCCAAGGCCTTCGGGAAAAACTGTTTTTT.

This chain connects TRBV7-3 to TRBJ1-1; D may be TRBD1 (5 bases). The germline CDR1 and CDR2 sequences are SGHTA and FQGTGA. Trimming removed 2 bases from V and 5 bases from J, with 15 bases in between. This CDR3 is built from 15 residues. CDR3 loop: CASSLGGSLKTEAFF. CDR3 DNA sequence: TGTGCCAGCAGCTTAGGGGGTTCACTTAAGACTGAAGCTTTCTTT. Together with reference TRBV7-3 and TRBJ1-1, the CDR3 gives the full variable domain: GAGVSQTPSNKVTEKGKYVELRCDPISGHTALYWYRQSLGQGPEFLIYFQGTGAADDSGLPNDRFFAVRPEGSVSTLKIQRTERGDSAVYLCASSLGGSLKTEAFFGQGTRLTVV.

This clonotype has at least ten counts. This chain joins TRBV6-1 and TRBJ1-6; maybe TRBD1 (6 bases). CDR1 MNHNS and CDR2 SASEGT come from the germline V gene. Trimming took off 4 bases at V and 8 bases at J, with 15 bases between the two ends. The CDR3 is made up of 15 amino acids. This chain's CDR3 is CASSGQEDSYSPLHF. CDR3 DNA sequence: TGTGCCAGCAGTGGGCAAGAGGACAGCTATTCACCCCTCCACTTT.

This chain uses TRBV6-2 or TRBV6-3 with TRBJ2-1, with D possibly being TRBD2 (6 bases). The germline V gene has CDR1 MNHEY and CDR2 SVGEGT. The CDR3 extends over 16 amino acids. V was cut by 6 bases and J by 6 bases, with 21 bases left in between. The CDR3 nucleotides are TGTGCCAGCAGGTCTACCGGACACTGGGACTCCAATGAGCAGTTCTTC. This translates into CASRSTGHWDSNEQFF.

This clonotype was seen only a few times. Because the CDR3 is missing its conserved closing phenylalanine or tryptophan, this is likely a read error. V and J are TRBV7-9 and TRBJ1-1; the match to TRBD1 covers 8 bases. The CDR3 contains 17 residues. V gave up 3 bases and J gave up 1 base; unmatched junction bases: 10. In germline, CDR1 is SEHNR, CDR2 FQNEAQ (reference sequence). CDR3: CASSFPGQVGPNTEAFL. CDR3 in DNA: TGTGCCAGCAGCTTCCCGGGACAGGTGGGGCCGAACACTGAAGCTTTCCTT.

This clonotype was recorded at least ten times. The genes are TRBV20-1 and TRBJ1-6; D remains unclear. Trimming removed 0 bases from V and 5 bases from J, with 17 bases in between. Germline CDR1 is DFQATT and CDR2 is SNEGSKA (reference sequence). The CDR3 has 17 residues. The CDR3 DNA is TGCAGTGCTAGAGACGAATCCCGATCGGATAATAATTCACCCCTCCACTTT. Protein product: CSARDESRSDNNSPLHF.

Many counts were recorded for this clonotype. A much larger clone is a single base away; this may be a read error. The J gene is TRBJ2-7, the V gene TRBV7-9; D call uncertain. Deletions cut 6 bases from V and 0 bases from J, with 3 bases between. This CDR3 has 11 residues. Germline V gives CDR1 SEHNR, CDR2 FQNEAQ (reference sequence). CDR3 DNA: TGTGCCAGCAGTATCTCCTACGAGCAGTACTTC. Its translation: CASSISYEQYF.

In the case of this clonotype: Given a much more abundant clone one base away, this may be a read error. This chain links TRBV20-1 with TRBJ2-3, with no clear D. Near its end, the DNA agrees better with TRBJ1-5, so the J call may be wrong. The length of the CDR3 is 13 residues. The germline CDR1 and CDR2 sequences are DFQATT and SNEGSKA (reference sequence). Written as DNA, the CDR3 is TGCAGTGCACCCTGGGAGAGCACAGATACGCAGCATTTT. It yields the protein CSAPWESTDTQHF.

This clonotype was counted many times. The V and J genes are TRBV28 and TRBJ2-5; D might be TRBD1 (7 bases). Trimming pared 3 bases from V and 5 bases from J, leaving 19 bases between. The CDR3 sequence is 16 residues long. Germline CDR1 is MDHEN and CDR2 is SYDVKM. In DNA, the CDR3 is TGTGCCAGCAGTTTTCCCCCTCGGACAGGAGGGGAGACCCAGTACTTC. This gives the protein CASSFPPRTGGETQYF.

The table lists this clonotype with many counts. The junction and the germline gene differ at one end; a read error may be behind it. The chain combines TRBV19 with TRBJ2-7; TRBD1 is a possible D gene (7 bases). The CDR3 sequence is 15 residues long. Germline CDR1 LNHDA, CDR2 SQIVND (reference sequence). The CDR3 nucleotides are TGTGCCAGTAGCCCCAGAGGAGGGGGCTCCCACGAGCAGTACTTC. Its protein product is CASSPRGGGSHEQYF.

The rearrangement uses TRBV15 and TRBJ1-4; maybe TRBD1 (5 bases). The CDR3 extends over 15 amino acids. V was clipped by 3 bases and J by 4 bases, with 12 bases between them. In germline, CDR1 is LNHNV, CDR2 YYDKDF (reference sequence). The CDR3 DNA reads TGTGCCACCAGCAGGCTCGGGACTTATAATGAAAAACTGTTTTTT. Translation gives CATSRLGTYNEKLFF.

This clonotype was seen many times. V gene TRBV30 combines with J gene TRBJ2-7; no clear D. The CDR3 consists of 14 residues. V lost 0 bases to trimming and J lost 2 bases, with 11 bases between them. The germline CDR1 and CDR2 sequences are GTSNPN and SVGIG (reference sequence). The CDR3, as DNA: TGTGCCTGGAGTGTATTACGGCAGCCCTACGAGCAGTACTTC. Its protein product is CAWSVLRQPYEQYF.

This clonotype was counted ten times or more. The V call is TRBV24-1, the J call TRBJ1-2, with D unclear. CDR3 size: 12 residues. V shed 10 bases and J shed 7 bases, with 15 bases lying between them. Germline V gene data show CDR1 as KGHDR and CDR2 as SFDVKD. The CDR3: CATFRDGAGYTF. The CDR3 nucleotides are TGTGCCACTTTTAGGGATGGAGCTGGCTACACCTTC.

The CDR3, as DNA: TGCGCCAGCAGACCCGACAGCACCGGGGCCAACGTCCTGACTTTC. Protein product: CASRPDSTGANVLTF. The genes are TRBV5-1 and TRBJ2-6; D possibly corresponds to TRBD1 (5 bases). The germline CDR1 and CDR2 sequences are SGHRS and YFSETQ. V was shortened by 5 bases and J by 4 bases, with 13 bases between the two germline ends. The CDR3 contains 15 residues. The complete variable domain, with remaining parts taken from reference TRBV5-1 and TRBJ2-6, reads KAGVTQTPRYLIKTRGQQVTLSCSPISGHRSVSWYQQTPGQGLQFLFEYFSETQRNKGNFPGRFSGRQFSNSRSEMNVSTLELGDSALYLCASRPDSTGANVLTFGAGSRLTVL.

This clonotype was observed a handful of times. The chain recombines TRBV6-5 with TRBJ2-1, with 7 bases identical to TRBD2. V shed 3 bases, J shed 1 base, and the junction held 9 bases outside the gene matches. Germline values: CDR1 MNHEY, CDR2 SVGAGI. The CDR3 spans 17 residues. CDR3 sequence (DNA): TGTGCCAGCAGTTATCGGAGTGGCGGGAGATCCTACAATGAGCAGTTCTTC. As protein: CASSYRSGGRSYNEQFF.

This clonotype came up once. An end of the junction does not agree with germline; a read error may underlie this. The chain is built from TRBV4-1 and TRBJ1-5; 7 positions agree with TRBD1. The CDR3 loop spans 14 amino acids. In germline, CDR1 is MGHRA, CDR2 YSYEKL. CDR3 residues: CASSQARGNQSQHF. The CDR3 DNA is TGCGCCAGCAGCCAAGCCAGGGGGAATCAGTCCCAGCATTTT.

Here the CDR3 reads CASSQVDGQNQPQHF. The CDR3 DNA follows: TGCGCCAGCAGCCAAGTCGATGGACAGAATCAGCCCCAGCATTTT. The chain has TRBV4-1 and TRBJ1-5; a possible D gene is TRBD1 (6 bases). V was trimmed by 1 base and J by 4 bases, leaving 11 bases between them. The CDR3 consists of 15 residues. Germline V lookup: CDR1 MGHRA, CDR2 YSYEKL.

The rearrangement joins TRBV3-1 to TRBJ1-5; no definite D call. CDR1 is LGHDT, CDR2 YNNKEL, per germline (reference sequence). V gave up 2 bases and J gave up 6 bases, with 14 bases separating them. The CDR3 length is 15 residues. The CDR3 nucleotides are TGTGCCAGCAGCCAAAGTTCAGACTTCGTTCAGCCCCAGCATTTT. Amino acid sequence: CASSQSSDFVQPQHF.

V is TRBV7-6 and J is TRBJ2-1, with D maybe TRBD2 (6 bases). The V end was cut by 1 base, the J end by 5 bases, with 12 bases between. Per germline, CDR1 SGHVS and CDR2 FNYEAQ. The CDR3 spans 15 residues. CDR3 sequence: CASSLGVAEHNEQFF. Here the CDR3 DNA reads TGTGCCAGCAGCTTAGGGGTAGCGGAACACAATGAGCAGTTCTTC.

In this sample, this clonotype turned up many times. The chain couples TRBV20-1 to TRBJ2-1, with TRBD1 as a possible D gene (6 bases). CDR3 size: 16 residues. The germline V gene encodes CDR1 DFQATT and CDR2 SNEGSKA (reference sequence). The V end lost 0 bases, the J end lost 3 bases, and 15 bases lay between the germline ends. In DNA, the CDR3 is TGCAGTGCTAGAGATCGGCTAGGGGGTTACTACAATGAGCAGTTCTTC. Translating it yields CSARDRLGGYYNEQFF.